This T cell receptor (beta chain) derives from a study of cytomegalovirus exposure and HLA in healthy donors. Findings and caveats of the study: The authors later linked a missense DCLRE1C variant to TCR beta V- and J-gene trimming.

As for this clone: Its antigen is still unknown.

PCR primers comprised 60 Vbeta and 13 Jbeta primers. Sequenced by immunoSEQ multiplex PCR; TCRdb stores in-frame clones only, minus some. The table lists about 88,000 clones, more than 65% of them singletons, with about a sixth in the top ten. Sequenced input: PBMCs. This TCR derives from a woman between 18 and 29 years old in good health and CMV-seropositive.

CDR3 DNA: TGTGCCAGCAGTGACAGGGGTAGCACAGATACGCAGTATTTT. Translating it yields CASSDRGSTDTQYF. This chain connects TRBV6-5 to TRBJ2-3; 8 bases line up with TRBD1. The V and J ends lost 5 bases and 0 bases, in that order; junction bases with no gene match: 1. CDR1 and CDR2 (germline): MNHEY, SVGAGI. The CDR3 has 14 residues.